This T cell receptor beta chain was sequenced for a study of blood T cell repertoires in COVID-19. As for the study in general: PBMCs, B-cell-depleted T cells, or T cells provided the cDNA or gDNA that made up the material.

Per germline, CDR1 MGHRA and CDR2 YSYEKL. Trimming stripped 4 bases from V and 7 bases from J, with 13 bases between. The CDR3 has 13 amino acids. TCRdb's copy holds only in-frame clones and misses some; the assay was immunoSEQ multiplex PCR. The sample lists roughly 61,000 clones; more than 85% were seen once. The sample taken for sequencing was peripheral blood. The receptor comes from a man in his sixties with acute or convalescent COVID-19. The V and J genes are TRBV4-1 and TRBJ1-2, with unresolved D. DNA of the CDR3: TGCGCCAGCAGCCCACCGGGTGCCCTTGGCTACACCTTC. Translation: CASSPPGALGYTF.